These 27 T cell receptor beta chains share one sample of origin, sequenced in a study of T-cell memory formation after mild COVID-19. TCRdb reprocessed the 5' RACE reads with MiXCR, giving one entry per CDR3 protein. The data hold 300,000 to 400,000 distinct CDR3 sequences, with 25% to 30% observed a single time. The source material was PBMCs or a T cell subset sorted from them (not recorded which). The source of these receptors is an adult woman who had mild COVID-19 (a few samples of this study predate the infection). Cell type and time point are not known.

This clonotype occurred a few times. This chain links TRBV6-5 with TRBJ2-7, with D possibly matching TRBD1 (5 bases). The CDR3 is 13 amino acids. Germline-derived CDR1 and CDR2 are MNHEY and SVGAGI. V was clipped by 5 bases and J by 2 bases, with 10 bases between them. CDR3 region: CASSQDITYEQYF. CDR3 in DNA: TGTGCCAGCAGTCAGGACATAACCTACGAGCAGTACTTC.

The chain carries TRBV29-1 and TRBJ2-7; TRBD2 is a possible D gene (6 bases). This CDR3 is 12 amino acids long. Trimming pared 6 bases from V and 2 bases from J, leaving 11 bases between. The germline V gene encodes CDR1 SQVTM and CDR2 ANQGSEA. The CDR3 reads CSVKTGAYEQYF. CDR3 bases: TGCAGCGTCAAGACGGGGGCCTACGAGCAGTACTTC.

This chain links TRBV7-2 with TRBJ2-5; 7 bases match TRBD1. The CDR3 has 14 amino acids. Trimming at V came to 4 bases and at J to 1 base, leaving 3 bases not matched to a gene. The germline V gene encodes CDR1 SGHTA and CDR2 FQGNSA. In nucleotides, the CDR3 is TGTGCCAGCAGCTCTGGGACAGTCCAAGAGACCCAGTACTTC. Amino acid sequence: CASSSGTVQETQYF.

The table lists this clonotype with a few counts. The chain employs TRBV24-1 and TRBJ2-6; D perhaps matches TRBD2 (7 bases). The CDR3 runs 19 residues. V lost 4 bases and J 0 bases, leaving 18 bases between the germline ends. The V gene's germline CDR1 is KGHDR and CDR2 SFDVKD. CDR3 DNA sequence: TGTGCCACCAGTGACCCTTGGCGGGGAGGGGGCTCTGGGGCCAACGTCCTGACTTTC. Its translation is CATSDPWRGGGSGANVLTF.

This chain uses TRBV29-1 with TRBJ2-1; the match to TRBD2 covers 7 bases. The CDR3 totals 13 residues. Germline CDR1 SQVTM, CDR2 ANQGSEA. V shed 8 bases and J 0 bases; nucleotides not matched to a gene: 4. CDR3 DNA: TGCAGCACCAGGGAGGGCTCCTACAATGAGCAGTTCTTC. This translates into CSTREGSYNEQFF.

The genes are TRBV7-3 and TRBJ2-7, with 9 bases lining up with TRBD2. The CDR3 consists of 14 residues. The J segment lost 7 bases and the V segment lost 2 bases, leaving 6 bases of the junction unmatched. CDR1 and CDR2 from the germline V gene are SGHTA and FQGTGA. The CDR3 here is CASSLVAGVGEQYF. CDR3 sequence (DNA): TGTGCCAGCAGCTTAGTAGCGGGAGTAGGGGAGCAGTACTTC.

This clonotype was seen more than once but under ten times. V is TRBV6-6 and J is TRBJ2-7, with 7 bases matching TRBD2. Per the germline V gene, CDR1 is MNHNY and CDR2 is SVGAGI (reference sequence). The CDR3 runs 12 residues. After removal of 2 bases from V and 12 bases from J, the junction contained 7 bases not matched to a gene. The CDR3 sequence: CASSYGGLLLYF. CDR3 coding DNA: TGTGCCAGCAGTTACGGGGGACTATTACTGTACTTC.

J is TRBJ2-3 and V is TRBV27; 9 bases map to TRBD1. Germline CDR1 reads MNHEY; CDR2 reads SMNVEV (reference sequence). The CDR3 sequence is 18 residues long. V lost 2 bases to trimming and J lost 0 bases; unmatched junction nucleotides: 9. The CDR3: CASSLEPGQGSSTDTQYF. CDR3 DNA: TGTGCCAGCAGTTTAGAACCGGGACAGGGATCTAGCACAGATACGCAGTATTTT.

This clonotype was seen just once. The chain joins TRBV6-1 to TRBJ2-7; 9 nucleotides line up with TRBD1. The V gene end was trimmed by 1 base and the J gene end by 5 bases; junction bases not matched to a gene: 6. The germline V gene encodes CDR1 MNHNS and CDR2 SASEGT. CDR3 length equals 15 residues. The CDR3 bases are TGTGCCAGCAGTGAAGGTTACAGGGGGCTGGACGAGCAGTACTTC. The encoded protein is CASSEGYRGLDEQYF.

This clonotype was counted between two and nine times. The rearrangement uses TRBV6-6 and TRBJ1-5; 11 positions agree with TRBD1. There are 19 residues in the CDR3. The germline V gene has CDR1 MNHNY and CDR2 SVGAGI (reference sequence). J gave up 4 bases and V 4 bases, and 15 bases lay outside the gene matches. For the CDR3, the DNA is TGTGCCAGCAGTTTGGGGACAGGGGGTCACCAAGGGTCTAATCAGCCCCAGCATTTT. Protein product: CASSLGTGGHQGSNQPQHF.

The V call is TRBV10-3, the J call TRBJ2-1; TRBD2 matches 14 bases. The germline CDR1 and CDR2 sequences are ENHRY and SYGVKD. Trimming removed 8 bases from V and 8 bases from J; junction bases left unmatched: 8. The CDR3 is 15 amino acids. CDR3 DNA sequence: TGTGCCATCGGCCCCGGGACTAGCGGGGGATATGAGCAGTTCTTC. It yields the protein CAIGPGTSGGYEQFF.

The V and J genes are TRBV3-1 and TRBJ2-3; 8 positions agree with TRBD2. V was clipped by 0 bases and J by 0 bases; unmatched bases: 2. The CDR3 is 16 amino acids. Germline V gives CDR1 LGHDT, CDR2 YNNKEL (reference sequence). CDR3 sequence reads: CASSQDSGTSTDTQYF. DNA of the CDR3: TGTGCCAGCAGCCAAGATAGCGGGACTAGCACAGATACGCAGTATTTT.

The chain links TRBV7-9 to TRBJ2-5, with TRBD2 matching over 11 bases. J gave up 7 bases and V 4 bases, and 11 bases lay outside the gene matches. The CDR3 sequence is 16 residues long. Germline loops: CDR1 SEHNR, CDR2 FQNEAQ (reference sequence). Written as DNA, the CDR3 is TGTGCCAGCAGCTGGGGGACTAGCGGCGCGGTCCCGACCCAGTACTTC. Its translation is CASSWGTSGAVPTQYF.

The chain combines TRBV7-2 with TRBJ2-1, with TRBD2 identical over 12 bases. Germline V gene data show CDR1 as SGHTA and CDR2 as FQGNSA. The CDR3 totals 16 residues. J gave up 8 bases and V 6 bases, and 11 bases lay outside the gene matches. The CDR3 sequence is CASRPSSGRAGDEQFF. For the CDR3, the DNA is TGTGCCAGCAGACCCTCTAGCGGGAGGGCCGGGGATGAGCAGTTCTTC.

This clonotype was seen a few times. The CDR3 coding sequence is TGTGCCAGCAGCCGACCACTTCGGGAGACTGGGACCGGGGAGCTGTTTTTT. Translation: CASSRPLRETGTGELFF. V is TRBV7-9 and J is TRBJ2-2, with D possibly TRBD2 on 6 matching bases. The V gene lost 5 bases and the J gene lost 5 bases, with 21 bases spanning the gap. CDR3 length equals 17 residues. Germline CDR1 and CDR2: SEHNR and FQNEAQ (reference sequence).

A few counts support this clonotype. The CDR3 DNA reads as TGTGCCAGCAGGACCTCGGGGGAGACCCAGTACTTC. This sequence encodes CASRTSGETQYF. The chain carries TRBV6-2 or TRBV6-3 and TRBJ2-5; TRBD2 might be the D (5 bases). Germline loops: CDR1 MNHEY, CDR2 SVGEGT. The CDR3 contains 12 residues. The V gene lost 6 bases and the J gene lost 5 bases, with 10 bases spanning the gap.

This sequence joins TRBV7-2 and TRBJ2-7; 7 bases fit TRBD1. CDR1 SGHTA and CDR2 FQGNSA come from the germline V gene. Germline trimming cut 5 bases from V and 0 bases from J; bases unmatched to any gene: 7. The CDR3 consists of 15 residues. CDR3 DNA sequence: TGTGCCAGCAGCATCGGACAGGAAAGCTCCTACGAGCAGTACTTC. This encodes CASSIGQESSYEQYF.

The J gene is TRBJ1-1, the V gene TRBV2, with no clear D. Germline assignment: CDR1 SNHLY and CDR2 FYNNEI. The CDR3 runs to 14 residues. Trimming cost V 8 bases and J 0 bases, with 13 bases left between them. The CDR3 spells CASGRTDLNTEAFF. In DNA form, the CDR3 reads TGTGCCAGCGGGAGGACGGACCTGAACACTGAAGCTTTCTTT.

The V and J genes are TRBV5-1 and TRBJ2-1; 8 bases are shared with TRBD1. Trimming took 5 bases from V and 6 from J; bases not matched to a gene: 7. Germline CDR1 reads SGHRS; CDR2 reads YFSETQ. The CDR3 covers 14 residues. In nucleotides, the CDR3 is TGCGCCAGCAGATCCCGGACAGGGATCAATGAGCAGTTCTTC. The encoded protein is CASRSRTGINEQFF. The full variable domain, with the rest looked up from reference TRBV5-1 and TRBJ2-1, is KAGVTQTPRYLIKTRGQQVTLSCSPISGHRSVSWYQQTPGQGLQFLFEYFSETQRNKGNFPGRFSGRQFSNSRSEMNVSTLELGDSALYLCASRSRTGINEQFFGPGTRLTVL.

The V call is TRBV7-2, the J call TRBJ1-2; D may be TRBD1 (6 bases). Trimming took off 5 bases at V and 1 base at J, with 23 bases between the two ends. The CDR3 length is 18 residues. In germline, CDR1 is SGHTA, CDR2 FQGNSA. This CDR3 is CASSLNDQGQPINYGYTF. The DNA for the CDR3 is TGTGCCAGCAGCCTAAACGATCAGGGGCAACCGATTAACTATGGCTACACCTTC.

The chain couples TRBV25-1 to TRBJ2-1; 8 nucleotides line up with TRBD2. The CDR3 has 14 residues. The junction had 10 bases not matched to a gene; V was cut back by 8 bases and J by 7 bases. The germline V gene has CDR1 MGHDK and CDR2 SYGVNS. The CDR3 region is CASVRGGLMNEQFF. As DNA, the CDR3 is TGTGCCAGCGTCCGGGGGGGCCTTATGAATGAGCAGTTCTTC.

In regard to this clonotype: A read error may produce the germline difference seen at one junction end. The J gene is TRBJ2-7, the V gene TRBV4-3, with 8 nucleotides matching TRBD1. The CDR3 extends over 15 amino acids. Germline V gene data show CDR1 as LGHNA and CDR2 as YSLEER. Written as DNA, the CDR3 is TGCGCCAGCAGCCAAGACGGACAGGGTGCGTACGTGCAGTACTTC. This codes for CASSQDGQGAYVQYF.

This chain joins TRBV11-2 and TRBJ1-4; no clear D. The ends were cut back, 3 bases at V and 8 bases at J, with 10 bases in the middle. The length of the CDR3 is 13 residues. Germline V gene lookup returns CDR1 SGHAT and CDR2 FQNNGV. The CDR3 is CASSLRVGEKLFF. CDR3 DNA sequence: TGTGCCAGCAGCTTGCGGGTTGGAGAAAAACTGTTTTTT.

J is TRBJ2-1 and V is TRBV30; 11 bases map to TRBD2. The V gene end was trimmed by 7 bases and the J gene end by 6 bases; junction bases not matched to a gene: 8. Germline assignment: CDR1 GTSNPN and CDR2 SVGIG (reference sequence). CDR3 size: 14 residues. CDR3 sequence reads: CASIAGGPSNEQFF. The CDR3 region has the DNA TGTGCCTCCATAGCGGGAGGGCCGTCCAATGAGCAGTTCTTC.

This clonotype was picked up a small number of times. This rearrangement joins TRBV20-1 to TRBJ2-2; TRBD1 matches 7 bases. V was clipped by 6 bases and J by 2 bases; unmatched bases: 21. The CDR3 is made up of 19 amino acids. Germline values: CDR1 DFQATT, CDR2 SNEGSKA (reference sequence). CDR3 nucleotide sequence: TGCAGTGCCCGCTGGACAGGCCTCCCGGGACGCCTTAACACCGGGGAGCTGTTTTTT. Encoded protein: CSARWTGLPGRLNTGELFF.

The J gene is TRBJ2-7, the V gene TRBV30, with D unclear. CDR3 length: 11 amino acids. With 1 base removed from V and 1 base from J, the gap between germline ends came to 2 bases. Germline V CDR1 and CDR2: GTSNPN, SVGIG (reference sequence). In DNA form, the CDR3 reads TGTGCCTGGAGTGAGTCCTACGAGCAGTACTTC. Translated: CAWSESYEQYF. Drawing the rest from reference TRBV30 and TRBJ2-7, the complete variable domain is SQTIHQWPATLVQPVGSPLSLECTVEGTSNPNLYWYRQAAGRGLQLLFYSVGIGQISSEVPQNLSASRPQDRQFILSSKKLLLSDSGFYLCAWSESYEQYFGPGTRLTVT.

In its sample, this clonotype was seen a few times. This chain joins TRBV7-3 and TRBJ1-1, with D perhaps TRBD1 (5 bases). Germline V gives CDR1 SGHTA, CDR2 FQGTGA. This CDR3 has 14 residues. The V and J ends lost 1 base and 3 bases respectively, with 9 bases between them. The CDR3 spells CASSLMGRDTEAFF. In DNA form, the CDR3 reads TGTGCCAGCAGCTTAATGGGACGGGACACTGAAGCTTTCTTT. Complete variable domain (other parts from reference TRBV7-3 and TRBJ1-1): GAGVSQTPSNKVTEKGKYVELRCDPISGHTALYWYRQSLGQGPEFLIYFQGTGAADDSGLPNDRFFAVRPEGSVSTLKIQRTERGDSAVYLCASSLMGRDTEAFFGQGTRLTVV.